The clone carrying this T cell receptor beta chain came up a few times. Germline and junction disagree at one end, which may indicate a read error. RNA served as the template for amplifying TCR beta CDR3 regions. Scientists carried out first-round RT-PCR using HTBI primers and then a second-round multiplex PCR. In TCRdb, the multiplex PCR reads were re-called with MiXCR into one record per CDR3 protein. The sample lists over a million distinct CDR3 sequences, about 35% occurring once. The sample comes from a study of Graves' ophthalmopathy and Graves' hyperthyroidism. Germline V gives CDR1 LNHDA, CDR2 SQIVND (reference sequence). The CDR3 is 15 residues long. Certain patients, namely those with other autoimmune diseases, uncontrolled infections, pregnancy or lactation, were excluded.

The clonotype comes from an adult man with Graves' hyperthyroidism. The sequenced sample consisted of peripheral blood or thyroid tissue (not recorded which). The V call is TRBV19, the J call TRBJ2-7, with a possible D match to TRBD2 (7 bases). The CDR3 spells CASTPRGAVTGELYF. The DNA of the CDR3 is TGTGCCAGTACCCCACGGGGGGCCGTTACTGGGGAGCTGTACTTC.